This is a list of T cell receptor beta chains from one sample in a study of blood T cell repertoires in COVID-19. This table comes from immunoSEQ multiplex PCR, and its TCRdb copy is limited to in-frame clones, with some not included. The sample contains about 100,000 clones, 90% to 95% of which appear only once. Sequenced material: peripheral blood. The receptors here all came from a human donor in a cohort sampled during active COVID-19. The CDR3 runs from the conserved cysteine through the conserved F or W. D genes are given only for firm matches. A clone size is listed for some rows: how often the clone was seen (once, few, many), or a class if it is expanded.

NA,NA,TRBV27,15,TRBJ2-7,TGTGCCAGCACCAACATTGGGGGACTCTCCCACGAGCAGTACTTC,CASTNIGGLSHEQYF
NA,NA,TRBV18,14,TRBJ2-7,TGTGCCAGCTCCTACGACAGGTCCGGGTACGAGCAGTACTTC,CASSYDRSGYEQYF
NA,once,TRBV7-2,14,TRBJ2-1,TGTGCCAGCAGCGATGCGGGGTCCTACAATGAGCAGTTCTTC,CASSDAGSYNEQFF
NA,NA,TRBV5-1,14,TRBJ2-7,TGCGCCAGCAGCTTTGACACCCTCTCCTACGAGCAGTACTTC,CASSFDTLSYEQYF
NA,NA,TRBV30,14,TRBJ1-4,TGTGCCTGGAGTGATGGCCTCATATATGAAAAACTGTTTTTT,CAWSDGLIYEKLFF
TRBD1,NA,TRBV12-5,17,TRBJ2-5,TGTGCTAGTGGTTTCGGTCCCGGGACAGGGACTCAAGAGACCCAGTACTTC,CASGFGPGTGTQETQYF
TRBD2,NA,TRBV5-1,16,TRBJ2-3,TGCGCCAGCAGCTTGCAGGTCGTCCTAGCGGGGAATACGCAGTATTTT,CASSLQVVLAGNTQYF
NA,NA,TRBV2,16,TRBJ2-1,TGTGCCAGCAGTGATGTCCGGGAAGGGTCCTACAATGAGCAGTTCTTC,CASSDVREGSYNEQFF
TRBD2,NA,TRBV9,16,TRBJ2-3,TGTGCCAGCAGCGTAGCACTAGCGGGGAGCACAGATACGCAGTATTTT,CASSVALAGSTDTQYF
TRBD2,once,TRBV6-2/TRBV6-3,17,TRBJ2-3,TGTGCCAGCAGTAGCTCTAGCGGGAGGGCCTGGGGGGATACGCAGTATTTT,CASSSSSGRAWGDTQYF
NA,NA,TRBV2,15,TRBJ2-1,TGTGCCAGCAGTGTGTACTTAGAGTCCTACAATGAGCAGTTCTTC,CASSVYLESYNEQFF
TRBD2,NA,TRBV5-1,15,TRBJ2-3,TGCGCCAGCAGCTTAGAAAACGGGGGGAGAGATACGCAGTATTTT,CASSLENGGRDTQYF
NA,NA,TRBV7-2,16,TRBJ2-1,TGTGCCAGCAGCTGGTTAGCGGCCGGGAGCGATAATGAGCAGTTCTTC,CASSWLAAGSDNEQFF
NA,NA,TRBV6-2/TRBV6-3,15,TRBJ2-1,TGTGCCAGCAGTTACTCGACAGCCCGACGCAATGAGCAGTTCTTC,CASSYSTARRNEQFF
NA,once,TRBV2,12,TRBJ1-6,TGTGCCAGCGGACAAAACGGTTCACCCCTCCACTTT,CASGQNGSPLHF
NA,NA,TRBV27,13,TRBJ1-2,TGTGCCAGCACCCCTCGGGGGGGGTATGGCTACACCTTC,CASTPRGGYGYTF
NA,NA,TRBV15,13,TRBJ2-5,TGTGCCACCAGCAGAGATGTAGAAGAGACCCAGTACTTC,CATSRDVEETQYF
TRBD2,NA,TRBV6-2/TRBV6-3,14,TRBJ2-3,TGTGCCAGCAGCAGGACTAGCGGGGGAGATACGCAGTATTTT,CASSRTSGGDTQYF
TRBD1,once,TRBV18,18,TRBJ1-1,TGTGCCAGCTCACCACAGTGGACAGGGGGCAGGGGGAACACTGAAGCTTTCTTT,CASSPQWTGGRGNTEAFF
NA,NA,TRBV7-9,13,TRBJ1-2,TGTGCCAGCAGCCCGGGTTATACCTATGGCTACACCTTC,CASSPGYTYGYTF
TRBD2,NA,TRBV7-9,15,TRBJ2-5,TGTGCCAGCAGCGACAGACTAGCGGGGGGGGAGACCCAGTACTTC,CASSDRLAGGETQYF
NA,NA,TRBV30,15,TRBJ2-3,TGTGCCTGGAGTGTAGATGGGGGCCGCGTGGATACGCAGTATTTT,CAWSVDGGRVDTQYF
NA,few,TRBV28,13,TRBJ1-6,TGTGCCAGCGAGTCACAGACAAATTCACCCCTCCACTTT,CASESQTNSPLHF
TRBD2,NA,TRBV28,16,TRBJ2-1,TGTGCCAGCAGTTTCCCCTCGACTAGCGGCTACAATGAGCAGTTCTTC,CASSFPSTSGYNEQFF
TRBD1,few,TRBV5-1,17,TRBJ2-6,TGCGCCAGCAGCCCCGGGACAGGGTTCTCTGGGGCCAACGTCCTGACTTTC,CASSPGTGFSGANVLTF